Sequencing of this T cell receptor (beta chain) was carried out in a study of blood T cell repertoires in COVID-19 (dated by TCRdb to about 2020). Study-wide context: Collaborator samples came from the United States, Italy and Spain and covered acute and convalescent phases of COVID-19. The prospective study material was composed of cDNA or gDNA derived from T cells, B-cell-depleted T cells, or PBMCs. Deeply sampled blood TCRbeta repertoires from subjects exposed to, actively infected with, or recovered from COVID-19 were included in the dataset. The repertoires were released in a freely available public database intended as a resource for research on the immune response to SARS-CoV-2. The samples were drawn from two sources: the first 160 participants of the ongoing ImmuneRACE study, and over 950 subjects contributed by 6 global collaborators. Nearly every sample came with metadata listing a de-identified subject ID, COVID-19 status, age in years and sex. Where available, HLA class I and class II types were taken from metadata supplied by the sample provider and were not determined by assay-based typing. On the study overall, not on this receptor specifically: The quantity of clinical and demographic metadata differed by source and by participant and was supplied without curation.

TCRbeta CDR3 regions were amplified from genomic DNA by means of the immunoSEQ Assay, a bias-controlled multiplex PCR. As for how the authors treated the data: The number of nucleated cells in each sample was estimated by amplification of reference gene primers within the assay. Sequence reads were collapsed and filtered to measure the absolute abundance of every unique TCRbeta CDR3 rearrangement. Productive Simpson clonality was computed per sample as the square root of Simpson's diversity index over productive rearrangements. In its TCRdb copy, this immuneACCESS table keeps in-frame sequences only and misses some clones. Where compared with another copy, unresolved V genes explain less than half of these, and the others have no known cause. That table is the source of V, J and clone size, and D and trimming were worked out from the DNA. The table for this sample lists more than 300,000 clones; about 87% of them were counted only once. The ten largest clones represent over 6% of the sample.

At one collaborating source in Seattle, patients were enrolled during active infection and were followed longitudinally through the course of disease. Collaborating institutions collected whole blood in K2EDTA tubes following their own protocols. For TCRbeta analysis, collaborator samples were shipped as frozen whole blood, as isolated PBMCs, or as DNA extracted from either sample type. Comments on this clone: What this receptor recognizes is not known. The input lacks base qualities; no much larger clone sits a single base away.

Trimming takes 3 bases off V and 2 bases off J; junction bases not matched to a gene: 4. Taken from cysteine to phenylalanine, the CDR3 has 16 residues. Left in the record is the CDR3 DNA by itself, 48 bases read in frame from the first base. The germline V gene (reference sequence) provides CDR1 LGHDT and CDR2 YNNKEL. This clonotype originated in a woman aged 45-65 years with COVID-19, enrolled during active disease. Sequenced input: peripheral blood. The rearrangement joined TRBV3-1 (or the pseudogene TRBV3-2) to TRBJ2-1; 10 bases in the junction line up with TRBD2. The CDR3 protein is CASSQDSGRTYNEQFF. The nucleotide sequence reads TGTGCCAGCAGCCAGGATAGCGGGAGGACCTACAATGAGCAGTTCTTC.